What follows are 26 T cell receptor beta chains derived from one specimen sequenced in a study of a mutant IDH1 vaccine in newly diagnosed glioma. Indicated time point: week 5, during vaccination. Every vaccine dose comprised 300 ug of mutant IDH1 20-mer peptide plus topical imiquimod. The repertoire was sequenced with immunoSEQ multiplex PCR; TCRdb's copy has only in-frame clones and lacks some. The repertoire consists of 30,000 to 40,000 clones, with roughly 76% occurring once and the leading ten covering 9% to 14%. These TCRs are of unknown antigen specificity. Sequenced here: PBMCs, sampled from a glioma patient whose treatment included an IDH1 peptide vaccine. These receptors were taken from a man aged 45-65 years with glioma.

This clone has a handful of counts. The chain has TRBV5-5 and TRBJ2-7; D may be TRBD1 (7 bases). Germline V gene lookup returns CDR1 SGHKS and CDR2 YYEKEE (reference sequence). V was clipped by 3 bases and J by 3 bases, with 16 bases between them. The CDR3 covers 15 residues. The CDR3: CASSWGVQGGYEQYF. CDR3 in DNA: TGTGCCAGCAGCTGGGGTGTTCAGGGGGGCTACGAGCAGTACTTC.

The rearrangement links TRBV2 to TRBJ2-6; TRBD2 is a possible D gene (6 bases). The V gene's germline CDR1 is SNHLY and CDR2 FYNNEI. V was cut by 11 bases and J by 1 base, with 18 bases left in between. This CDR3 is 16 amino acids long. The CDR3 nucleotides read TGTGCCGGAACACAGGAGGGGATTTCTGGGGCCAACGTCCTGACTTTC. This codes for CAGTQEGISGANVLTF.

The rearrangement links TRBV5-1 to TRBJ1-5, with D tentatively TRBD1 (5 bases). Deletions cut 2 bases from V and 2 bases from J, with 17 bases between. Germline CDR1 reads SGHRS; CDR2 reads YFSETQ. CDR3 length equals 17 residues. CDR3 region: CASSFLPGTSGNQPQHF. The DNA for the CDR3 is TGCGCCAGCAGCTTCCTCCCCGGGACCAGCGGCAATCAGCCCCAGCATTTT.

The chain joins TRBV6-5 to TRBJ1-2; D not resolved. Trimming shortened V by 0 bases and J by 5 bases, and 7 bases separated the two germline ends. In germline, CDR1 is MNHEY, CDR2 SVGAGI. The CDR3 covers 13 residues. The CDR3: CASSYSQVYGYTF. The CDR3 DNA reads TGTGCCAGCAGTTACTCGCAGGTGTATGGCTACACCTTC.

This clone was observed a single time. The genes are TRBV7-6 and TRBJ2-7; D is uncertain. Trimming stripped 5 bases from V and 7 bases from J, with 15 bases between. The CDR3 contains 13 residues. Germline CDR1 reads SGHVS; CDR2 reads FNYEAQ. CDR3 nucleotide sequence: TGTGCCAGCAGCAGCAGGACGGGTGGGGAGCAGTACTTC. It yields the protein CASSSRTGGEQYF.

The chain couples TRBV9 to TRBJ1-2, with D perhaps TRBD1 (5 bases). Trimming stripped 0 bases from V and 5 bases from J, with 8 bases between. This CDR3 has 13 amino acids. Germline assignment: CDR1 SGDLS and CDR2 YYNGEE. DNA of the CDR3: TGTGCCAGCAGCGTAGGGGACTTTTATGGCTACACCTTC. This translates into CASSVGDFYGYTF.

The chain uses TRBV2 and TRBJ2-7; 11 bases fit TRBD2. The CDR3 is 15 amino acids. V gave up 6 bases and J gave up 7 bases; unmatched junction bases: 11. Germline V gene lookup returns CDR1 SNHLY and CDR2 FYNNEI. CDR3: CASRQIIAGGDEQYF. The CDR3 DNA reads TGTGCCAGCAGACAGATTATAGCGGGAGGGGATGAGCAGTACTTC.

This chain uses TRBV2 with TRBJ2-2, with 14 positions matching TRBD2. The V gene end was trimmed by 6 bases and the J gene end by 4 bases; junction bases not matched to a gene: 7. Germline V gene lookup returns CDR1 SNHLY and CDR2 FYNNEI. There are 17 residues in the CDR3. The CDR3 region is CASRRTSGRRSTGELFF. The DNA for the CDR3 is TGTGCCAGCAGGCGGACTAGCGGGAGGCGAAGCACCGGGGAGCTGTTTTTT.

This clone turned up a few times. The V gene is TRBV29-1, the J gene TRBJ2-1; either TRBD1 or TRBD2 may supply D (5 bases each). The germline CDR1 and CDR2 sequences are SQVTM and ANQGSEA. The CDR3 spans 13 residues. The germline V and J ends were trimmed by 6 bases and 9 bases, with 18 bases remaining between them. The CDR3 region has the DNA TGCAGCGTGGGTCGCTTTGGGGCGGGTGAGCAGTTCTTC. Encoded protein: CSVGRFGAGEQFF.

This CDR3 reads CASRERDTQYF. CDR3 DNA sequence: TGTGCCAGCAGGGAAAGAGATACGCAGTATTTT. The V gene is TRBV28, the J gene TRBJ2-3; D unresolved. Germline lookup yields CDR1 MDHEN and CDR2 SYDVKM. The V end was cut by 6 bases, the J end by 5 bases, with 6 bases between. The CDR3 consists of 11 residues.

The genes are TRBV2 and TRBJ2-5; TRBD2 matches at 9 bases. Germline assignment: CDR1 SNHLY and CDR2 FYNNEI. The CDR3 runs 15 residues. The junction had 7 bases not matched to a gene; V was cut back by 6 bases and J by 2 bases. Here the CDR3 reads CASSHPRGGQETQYF. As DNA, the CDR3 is TGTGCCAGCAGCCATCCGCGGGGGGGACAAGAGACCCAGTACTTC.

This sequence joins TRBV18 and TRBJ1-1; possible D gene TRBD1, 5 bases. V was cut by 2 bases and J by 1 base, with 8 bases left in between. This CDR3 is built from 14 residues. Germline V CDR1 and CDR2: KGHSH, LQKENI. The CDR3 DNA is TGTGCCAGCTCACCAGTTACAGGGAACACTGAAGCTTTCTTT. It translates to CASSPVTGNTEAFF.

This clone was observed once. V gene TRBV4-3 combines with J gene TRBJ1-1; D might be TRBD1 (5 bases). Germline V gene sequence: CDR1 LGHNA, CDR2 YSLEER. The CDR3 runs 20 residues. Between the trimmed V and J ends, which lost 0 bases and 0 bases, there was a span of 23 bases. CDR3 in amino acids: CASSQDRRSWGPGLNTEAFF. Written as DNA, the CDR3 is TGCGCCAGCAGCCAAGATCGCCGATCATGGGGACCCGGATTGAACACTGAAGCTTTCTTT.

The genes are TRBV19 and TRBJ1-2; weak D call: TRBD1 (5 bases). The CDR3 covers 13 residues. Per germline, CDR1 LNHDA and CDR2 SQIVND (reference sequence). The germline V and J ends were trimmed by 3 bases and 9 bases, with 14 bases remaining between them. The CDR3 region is CASSIPPGVSYTF. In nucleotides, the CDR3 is TGTGCCAGTAGTATCCCGCCGGGGGTGAGCTACACCTTC.

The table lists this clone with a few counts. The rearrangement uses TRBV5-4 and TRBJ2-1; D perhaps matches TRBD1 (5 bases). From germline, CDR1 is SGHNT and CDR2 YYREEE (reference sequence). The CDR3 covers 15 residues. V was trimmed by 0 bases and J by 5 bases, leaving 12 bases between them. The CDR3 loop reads CASSLGAGPNNEQFF. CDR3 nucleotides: TGTGCCAGCAGCTTGGGGGCAGGGCCAAACAATGAGCAGTTCTTC.

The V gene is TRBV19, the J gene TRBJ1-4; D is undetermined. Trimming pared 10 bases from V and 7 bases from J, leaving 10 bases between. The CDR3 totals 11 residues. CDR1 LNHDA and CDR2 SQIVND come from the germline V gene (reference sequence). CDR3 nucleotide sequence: TGTGCCACCTCCCGGGGTGAAAAACTGTTTTTT. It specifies CATSRGEKLFF.

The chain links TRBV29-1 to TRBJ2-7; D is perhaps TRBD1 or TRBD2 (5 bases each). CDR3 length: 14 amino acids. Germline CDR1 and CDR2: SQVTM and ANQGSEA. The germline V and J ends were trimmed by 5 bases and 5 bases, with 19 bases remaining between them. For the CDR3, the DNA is TGCAGCGTTACCCAAACCGGGACCACGGACGAGCAGTACTTC. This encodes CSVTQTGTTDEQYF.

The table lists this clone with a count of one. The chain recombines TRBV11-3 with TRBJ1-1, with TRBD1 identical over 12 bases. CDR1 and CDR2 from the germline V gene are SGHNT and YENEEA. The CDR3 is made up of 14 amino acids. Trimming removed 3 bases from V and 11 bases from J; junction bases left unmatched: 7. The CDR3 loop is CASSLGDRGHWAFF. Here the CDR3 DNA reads TGTGCCAGCAGCTTGGGGGACAGGGGGCATTGGGCTTTCTTT.

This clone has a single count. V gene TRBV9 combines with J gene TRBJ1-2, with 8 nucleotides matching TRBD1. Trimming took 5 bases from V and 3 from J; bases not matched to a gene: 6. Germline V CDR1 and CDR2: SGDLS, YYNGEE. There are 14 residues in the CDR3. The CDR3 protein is CASSKQGVHYGYTF. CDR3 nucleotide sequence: TGTGCCAGCAGTAAACAGGGGGTACACTATGGCTACACCTTC.

The CDR3 protein is CASSEYEGSGNTIYF. CDR3 nucleotide sequence: TGTGCCAGCAGTGAGTACGAGGGGTCTGGAAACACCATATATTTT. V is TRBV6-1 and J is TRBJ1-3; D possibly corresponds to TRBD1 (5 bases). Looked up from germline, CDR1 is MNHNS and CDR2 is SASEGT. The CDR3 loop spans 15 amino acids. Trimming removed 3 bases at V and 1 base at J, with 10 bases between.

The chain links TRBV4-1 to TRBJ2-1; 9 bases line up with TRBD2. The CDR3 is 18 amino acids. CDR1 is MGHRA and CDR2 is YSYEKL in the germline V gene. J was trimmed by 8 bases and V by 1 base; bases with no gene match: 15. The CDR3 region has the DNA TGCGCCAGCAGCCAAGTGGGCGGCGCGGGGGGGCAGATATATGAGCAGTTCTTC. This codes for CASSQVGGAGGQIYEQFF.

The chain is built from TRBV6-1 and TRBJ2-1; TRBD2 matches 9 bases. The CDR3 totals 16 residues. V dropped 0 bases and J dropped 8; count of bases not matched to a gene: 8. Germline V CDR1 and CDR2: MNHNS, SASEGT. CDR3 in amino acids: CASSEAYGREGDEQFF. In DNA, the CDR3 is TGTGCCAGCAGTGAAGCTTACGGGCGGGAGGGGGATGAGCAGTTCTTC.

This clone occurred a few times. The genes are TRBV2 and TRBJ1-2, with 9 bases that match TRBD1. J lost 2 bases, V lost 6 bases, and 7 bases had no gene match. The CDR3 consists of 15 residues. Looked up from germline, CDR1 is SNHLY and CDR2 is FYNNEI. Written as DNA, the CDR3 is TGTGCCAGCAGGGTGGACAGGGGCGAGAACTATGGCTACACCTTC. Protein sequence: CASRVDRGENYGYTF.

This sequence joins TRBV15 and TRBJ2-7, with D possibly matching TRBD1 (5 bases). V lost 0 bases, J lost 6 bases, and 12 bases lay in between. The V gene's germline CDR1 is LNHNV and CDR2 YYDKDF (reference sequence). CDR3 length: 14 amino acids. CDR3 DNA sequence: TGTGCCACCAGCAGAGATGTGAAGGGGCGCGAGCAGTACTTC. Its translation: CATSRDVKGREQYF.

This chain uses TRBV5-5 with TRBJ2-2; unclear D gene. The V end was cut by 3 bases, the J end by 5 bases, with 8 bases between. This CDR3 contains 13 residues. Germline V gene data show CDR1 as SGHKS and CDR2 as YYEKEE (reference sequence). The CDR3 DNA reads TGTGCCAGCAGCTCTCAGCCAACCGGGGAGCTGTTTTTT. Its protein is CASSSQPTGELFF.

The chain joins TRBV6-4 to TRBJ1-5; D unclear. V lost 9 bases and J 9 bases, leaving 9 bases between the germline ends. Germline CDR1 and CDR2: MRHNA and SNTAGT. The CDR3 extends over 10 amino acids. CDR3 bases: TGTGCCAGGCCTCAAGGGCCCCAGCATTTT. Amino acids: CARPQGPQHF.